This T cell receptor (beta chain) was identified during a study of T-cell reconstitution after alpha-beta-depleted transplantation in children. General study points: In some patients, recipient T cells and intrathymic progenitors surviving conditioning explained high day-60 diversity.

Library preparation (for TCRbeta) was performed with unique molecular identifiers. Each CDR3 protein gets one entry after TCRdb re-called the PCR reads with MiXCR. The data contain fewer than 400,000 distinct CDR3 sequences, 23% of them seen just once; the ten biggest clones take up approximately 11%. This CDR3 has 14 amino acids. Germline V gene data show CDR1 as MNHEY and CDR2 as SMNVEV (reference sequence). V was trimmed by 5 bases and J by 5 bases, leaving 10 bases between them. On this clonotype itself: Its antigen is still unknown.

Sequenced here: PBMCs, mostly from graft donor cells, sampled 180 days after TCRalphabeta/CD19-depleted stem cell transplant. The V gene is TRBV27, the J gene TRBJ1-6; D possibly corresponds to TRBD1 (5 bases). This sequence originates from a male patient aged 10 to 17 who had a stem cell transplant for acute lymphoblastic leukemia, so the T cells may come from the graft donor. The CDR3 DNA reads as TGTGCCAGCAGTCTGTCGGGGGATAATTCACCCCTCCACTTT. This gives the protein CASSLSGDNSPLHF.